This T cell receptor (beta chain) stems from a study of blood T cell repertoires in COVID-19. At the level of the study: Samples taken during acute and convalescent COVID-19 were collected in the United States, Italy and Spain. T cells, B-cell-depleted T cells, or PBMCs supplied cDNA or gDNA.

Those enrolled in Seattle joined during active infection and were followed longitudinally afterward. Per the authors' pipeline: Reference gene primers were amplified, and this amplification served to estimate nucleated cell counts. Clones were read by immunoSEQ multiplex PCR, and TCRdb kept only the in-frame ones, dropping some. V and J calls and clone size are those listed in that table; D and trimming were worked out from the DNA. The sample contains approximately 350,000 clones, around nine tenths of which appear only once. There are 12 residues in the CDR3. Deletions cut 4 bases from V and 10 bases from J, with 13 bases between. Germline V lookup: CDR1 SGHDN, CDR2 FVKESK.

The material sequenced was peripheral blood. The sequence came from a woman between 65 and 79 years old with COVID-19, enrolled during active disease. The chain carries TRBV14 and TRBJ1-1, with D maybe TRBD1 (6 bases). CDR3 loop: CASSPRTDGAFF. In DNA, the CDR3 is TGTGCCAGCAGCCCCCGGACAGACGGAGCTTTCTTT.